The 20 T cell receptor beta chains below all came from one sample that was sequenced in a study of blood T cell repertoires in COVID-19. Libraries were prepared by immunoSEQ multiplex PCR; TCRdb keeps only in-frame clonotypes and omits some of them. The sample gives around 100,000 clones, approximately 81% of which show up once; 3.4% is in the top ten. The material sequenced was peripheral blood. These receptors were taken from a man aged 40-55 years with acute or convalescent COVID-19.

The chain recombines TRBV7-3 with TRBJ2-5; 10 positions agree with TRBD2. The V and J ends lost 2 bases and 4 bases, in that order; junction bases with no gene match: 4. This CDR3 is 15 amino acids long. Germline CDR1 is SGHTA and CDR2 is FQGTGA. The CDR3 is CASSLWASGGETQYF. The DNA for the CDR3 is TGTGCCAGCAGCTTATGGGCTAGCGGGGGAGAGACCCAGTACTTC.

The J gene is TRBJ2-7, the V gene TRBV12-3 or TRBV12-4; D unclear. Deletions cut 1 base from V and 2 bases from J, with 6 bases between. There are 13 residues in the CDR3. The CDR3 DNA follows: TGTGCCAGCAGTTTAGGTAGCACCTACGAGCAGTACTTC. Protein: CASSLGSTYEQYF.

The chain uses TRBV5-1 and TRBJ2-2, with 8 bases fitting TRBD1. The CDR3 totals 16 residues. Germline-derived CDR1 and CDR2 are SGHRS and YFSETQ. V lost 4 bases, J lost 2 bases, and 7 bases stayed unmatched. The CDR3 loop is CASSMRTGRNTGELFF. Written as DNA, the CDR3 is TGCGCCAGCAGCATGCGGACAGGGCGAAACACCGGGGAGCTGTTTTTT. The whole variable domain, filled in from reference TRBV5-1 and TRBJ2-2, reads KAGVTQTPRYLIKTRGQQVTLSCSPISGHRSVSWYQQTPGQGLQFLFEYFSETQRNKGNFPGRFSGRQFSNSRSEMNVSTLELGDSALYLCASSMRTGRNTGELFFGEGSRLTVL.

This rearrangement joins TRBV18 to TRBJ2-7; maybe TRBD2 (5 bases). Trimming cost V 2 bases and J 0 bases, with 8 bases left between them. This CDR3 region has 14 residues. CDR1 and CDR2 from the germline V gene are KGHSH and LQKENI. CDR3 sequence reads: CASSPWRSSYEQYF. The CDR3, as DNA: TGTGCCAGCTCACCATGGAGGAGCTCCTACGAGCAGTACTTC.

The chain recombines TRBV6-2 or TRBV6-3 with TRBJ1-5, with D maybe TRBD1 (6 bases). CDR1 is MNHEY and CDR2 is SVGEGT in the germline V gene. The V end was cut by 2 bases, the J end by 0 bases, with 14 bases between. The CDR3 loop spans 17 amino acids. The CDR3 loop is CASSYEFGGPSNQPQHF. The CDR3 region has the DNA TGTGCCAGCAGTTACGAATTTGGGGGCCCTAGCAATCAGCCCCAGCATTTT.

The chain has TRBV5-8 and TRBJ2-7, with a weak D call TRBD1 (5 bases). Germline loops: CDR1 SGHTS, CDR2 YDEGEE. Trimming took off 3 bases at V and 2 bases at J, with 12 bases between the two ends. The CDR3 has 14 amino acids. The CDR3 DNA follows: TGTGCCAGCAGCTCTGGTGGGGCCCCCTACGAGCAGTACTTC. Translated: CASSSGGAPYEQYF.

V gene TRBV5-1 combines with J gene TRBJ1-2; D might be TRBD1 (5 bases). The length of the CDR3 is 13 residues. In germline, CDR1 is SGHRS, CDR2 YFSETQ. Trimming removed 0 bases from V and 5 bases from J, with 8 bases in between. The CDR3 region has the DNA TGCGCCAGCAGCTTGGGCGGGGGTTATGGCTACACCTTC. Translating it yields CASSLGGGYGYTF.

A few counts support this clone. V gene TRBV20-1 combines with J gene TRBJ2-1; the D is unclear. The germline CDR1 and CDR2 sequences are DFQATT and SNEGSKA (reference sequence). Trimming took 3 bases from V and 0 from J, leaving 9 bases between them. The CDR3 sequence is 14 residues long. CDR3: CSASSASSYNEQFF. The CDR3 bases are TGCAGTGCTAGTTCCGCCAGCTCCTACAATGAGCAGTTCTTC.

This clone was seen only a few times. The chain joins TRBV7-2 to TRBJ1-6; 9 nucleotides agree with TRBD1. CDR1 and CDR2 from the germline V gene are SGHTA and FQGNSA. The CDR3 extends over 16 amino acids. V trimming: 2 bases; J trimming: 10 bases; junction bases outside the gene matches: 9. CDR3 coding DNA: TGTGCCAGCAGCTTATACGAGACAGGGGGTTGGTCACCCCTCCACTTT. Translation: CASSLYETGGWSPLHF.

The chain recombines TRBV19 with TRBJ2-3; 8 bases align to TRBD1. Germline assignment: CDR1 LNHDA and CDR2 SQIVND (reference sequence). The junction had 0 bases not matched to a gene; V was cut back by 1 base and J by 0 bases. This CDR3 has 15 residues. The CDR3 DNA reads as TGTGCCAGTAGTATAGGGACAGGGAGCACAGATACGCAGTATTTT. It is translated as CASSIGTGSTDTQYF.

This sequence joins TRBV11-3 and TRBJ2-1; 13 positions match TRBD2. The CDR3 sequence is 15 residues long. V lost 5 bases to trimming and J lost 5 bases; unmatched junction nucleotides: 3. Per the germline V gene, CDR1 is SGHNT and CDR2 is YENEEA. This CDR3 reads CASSPGLAGHNEQFF. Here the CDR3 DNA reads TGTGCCAGCAGCCCGGGACTAGCGGGACACAATGAGCAGTTCTTC.

The V gene is TRBV5-4, the J gene TRBJ1-2, with TRBD1 matching over 11 bases. The CDR3 is 17 amino acids. The J segment lost 8 bases and the V segment lost 0 bases, leaving 12 bases of the junction unmatched. Germline-derived CDR1 and CDR2 are SGHNT and YYREEE (reference sequence). The CDR3 bases are TGTGCCAGCAGCTTGGCCGGGGGACAGGGGGAGTCGGGAGGCTACACCTTC. Protein sequence: CASSLAGGQGESGGYTF. Full variable domain (outside the CDR3, taken from reference TRBV5-4 and TRBJ1-2): ETGVTQSPTHLIKTRGQQVTLRCSSQSGHNTVSWYQQALGQGPQFIFQYYREEENGRGNFPPRFSGLQFPNYSSELNVNALELDDSALYLCASSLAGGQGESGGYTFGSGTRLTVV.

This chain connects TRBV7-2 to TRBJ2-5; the match to TRBD2 covers 12 bases. The CDR3 is 15 amino acids. Germline loops: CDR1 SGHTA, CDR2 FQGNSA. Trimming took 5 bases from V and 5 from J; bases not matched to a gene: 6. CDR3 sequence: CASSPSGGAWETQYF. As DNA, the CDR3 is TGTGCCAGCAGCCCTAGCGGGGGGGCCTGGGAGACCCAGTACTTC.

The chain joins TRBV11-2 to TRBJ1-5, with TRBD1 matching over 8 bases. V was clipped by 1 base and J by 2 bases; unmatched bases: 1. The CDR3 spans 15 residues. Germline-derived CDR1 and CDR2 are SGHAT and FQNNGV. The CDR3 sequence is CASSLATGGNQPQHF. The CDR3 coding sequence is TGTGCCAGCAGCTTAGCGACAGGGGGCAATCAGCCCCAGCATTTT.

The chain is built from TRBV9 and TRBJ2-2; 8 bases agree with TRBD1. V lost 1 base and J lost 4; bases outside the gene matches: 6. CDR3 length: 16 amino acids. Germline loops: CDR1 SGDLS, CDR2 YYNGEE. CDR3 in DNA: TGTGCCAGCAGCGTACGGACAGGGCCGAGCACCGGGGAGCTGTTTTTT. It specifies CASSVRTGPSTGELFF.

The chain combines TRBV7-6 with TRBJ1-1; 7 nucleotides agree with TRBD1. Germline V gene sequence: CDR1 SGHVS, CDR2 FNYEAQ. The CDR3 has 16 amino acids. V shed 5 bases, J shed 1 base, and the junction held 10 bases outside the gene matches. In nucleotides, the CDR3 is TGTGCCAGCAGCCCCACGACAGGGCTTAGGAACACTGAAGCTTTCTTT. It translates to CASSPTTGLRNTEAFF. Variable domain in full (rest from reference TRBV7-6 and TRBJ1-1): GAGVSQSPRYKVTKRGQDVALRCDPISGHVSLYWYRQALGQGPEFLTYFNYEAQQDKSGLPNDRFSAERPEGSISTLTIQRTEQRDSAMYRCASSPTTGLRNTEAFFGQGTRLTVV.

This chain connects TRBV11-2 to TRBJ2-2, with D uncertain. This CDR3 region has 14 residues. The germline gives CDR1 SGHAT, CDR2 FQNNGV. Trimming left V 1 base short and J 4 bases short, with 7 bases between. The CDR3 bases are TGTGCCAGCAGCTTAGTCACAGCCACCGGGGAGCTGTTTTTT. Amino acids: CASSLVTATGELFF.

This chain links TRBV4-3 with TRBJ2-3, with 11 bases identical to TRBD2. This CDR3 is built from 20 residues. J lost 2 bases, V lost 0 bases, and 13 bases had no gene match. From germline, CDR1 is LGHNA and CDR2 YSLEER. This CDR3 is CASSQDRGLAGGHPTDTQYF. For the CDR3, the DNA is TGCGCCAGCAGCCAAGATCGGGGCCTAGCGGGGGGTCACCCCACAGATACGCAGTATTTT.

This clone was recorded a few times. V is TRBV7-2 and J is TRBJ1-2; 7 bases agree with TRBD1. The CDR3 loop spans 15 amino acids. Per germline, CDR1 SGHTA and CDR2 FQGNSA. V dropped 5 bases and J dropped 5; count of bases not matched to a gene: 11. The CDR3 DNA reads as TGTGCCAGCAGCATTCAAAGGGACAGCTTATATGGCTACACCTTC. Protein sequence: CASSIQRDSLYGYTF.

The chain has TRBV5-1 and TRBJ1-1, with D unresolved. This CDR3 spans 14 amino acids. Between the trimmed V and J ends, which lost 1 base and 9 bases, there was a span of 16 bases. CDR1 SGHRS and CDR2 YFSETQ come from the germline V gene. The CDR3 sequence is CASSLSSGSAQAFF. The CDR3 DNA reads as TGCGCCAGCAGCTTGTCGTCGGGGTCAGCTCAAGCTTTCTTT.